This T cell receptor beta chain was sequenced during a study of OX40 agonist ivuxolimab in advanced cancers. Study findings and constraints: Low normalized T-cell clonal expansion was also seen in some nonresponders.

For this clone: What it binds is not known.

Clones were read by immunoSEQ multiplex PCR, and TCRdb kept only the in-frame ones, dropping some. The table includes around 50,000 clones, about nine tenths detected once. Looked up from germline, CDR1 is MDHEN and CDR2 is SYDVKM. This CDR3 is built from 13 residues. Trimming removed 7 bases from V and 9 bases from J; junction bases left unmatched: 4. The sequences come from CD4+ or CD8+ T cells sorted from blood, collected in a trial of the OX40 agonist ivuxolimab. The chain recombines TRBV28 with TRBJ1-6, with TRBD1 matching over 9 bases. The sequence derives from an adult with an advanced solid tumor such as melanoma, head and neck, liver or kidney cancer. The chain's CDR3 is CASMEDRGSPLHF. The CDR3 DNA reads TGTGCCAGCATGGAGGACAGGGGTTCACCCCTCCACTTT.